This TCR beta chain was found in a study of blood T cell repertoires in COVID-19. Study background: COVID-19 samples, acute and convalescent, were from the United States, Italy and Spain. PBMCs, B-cell-depleted T cells, or T cells provided the cDNA or gDNA that made up the material.

Germline assignment: CDR1 ENHRY and CDR2 SYGVKD. The CDR3 is 12 residues long. V dropped 8 bases and J dropped 6 bases, with 11 bases sitting between them. Per the original methods: Reference gene primer amplification yielded estimated nucleated cell counts. Only in-frame clones appear in the TCRdb table, and some are missing; sequencing was by immunoSEQ multiplex PCR. The V and J calls and clone size are taken from that table; D and trimming were inferred from the DNA. The sample lists approximately 210,000 clones; around 84% were seen once. The Seattle patients joined while their infection was active and were tracked longitudinally afterward.

The receptor comes from a woman aged 80 or older with COVID-19, enrolled during active disease. The gene calls are TRBV10-3 and TRBJ1-3, with a weak D call TRBD1 (6 bases). The sequencing input was peripheral blood. The CDR3 nucleotides read TGTGCCATCGGGGGCAATGAAAACACCATATATTTT. The encoded protein is CAIGGNENTIYF.